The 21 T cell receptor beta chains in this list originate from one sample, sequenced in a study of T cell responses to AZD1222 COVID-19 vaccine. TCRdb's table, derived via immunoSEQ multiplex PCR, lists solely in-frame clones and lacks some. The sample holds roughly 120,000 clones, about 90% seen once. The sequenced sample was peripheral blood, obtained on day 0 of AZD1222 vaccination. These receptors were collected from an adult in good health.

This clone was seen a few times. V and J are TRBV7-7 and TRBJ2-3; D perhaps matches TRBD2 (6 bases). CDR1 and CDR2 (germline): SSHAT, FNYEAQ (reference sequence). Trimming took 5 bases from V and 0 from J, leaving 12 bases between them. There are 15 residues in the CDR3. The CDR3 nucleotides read TGTGCCAGCAGCCTCGGGGGACCAAGCACAGATACGCAGTATTTT. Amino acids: CASSLGGPSTDTQYF. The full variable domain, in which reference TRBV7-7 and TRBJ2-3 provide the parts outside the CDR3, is GAGVSQSPRYKVTKRGQDVTLRCDPISSHATLYWYQQALGQGPEFLTYFNYEAQPDKSGLPSDRFSAERPEGSISTLTIQRTEQRDSAMYRCASSLGGPSTDTQYFGPGTRLTVL.

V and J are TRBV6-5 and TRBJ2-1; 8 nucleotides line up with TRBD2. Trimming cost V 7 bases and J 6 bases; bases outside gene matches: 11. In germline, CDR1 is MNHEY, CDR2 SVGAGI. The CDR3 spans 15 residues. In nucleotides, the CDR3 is TGTGCCAGCACCTCCGGGGGGGGGCGCAGCAATGAGCAGTTCTTC. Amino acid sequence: CASTSGGGRSNEQFF.

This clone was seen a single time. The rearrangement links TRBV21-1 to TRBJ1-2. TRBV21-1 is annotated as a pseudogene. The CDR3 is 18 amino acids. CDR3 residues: CASSSWTPAEGRAYGYTF. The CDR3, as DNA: TGTGCCAGCAGCAGTTGGACCCCCGCAGAGGGGCGCGCCTATGGCTACACCTTC.

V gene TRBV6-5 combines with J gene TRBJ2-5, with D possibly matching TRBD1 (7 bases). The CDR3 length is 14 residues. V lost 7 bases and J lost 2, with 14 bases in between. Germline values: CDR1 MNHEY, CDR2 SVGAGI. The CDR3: CASTSSGGQETQYF. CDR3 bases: TGTGCCAGCACAAGCTCAGGGGGGCAAGAGACCCAGTACTTC.

In nucleotides, the CDR3 is TGTGCCAGTAGTCGGGCCACCTATAGCAATCAGCCCCAGCATTTT. Translating it yields CASSRATYSNQPQHF. The chain employs TRBV19 and TRBJ1-5; the D is unclear. This CDR3 is built from 15 residues. Trimming shortened V by 5 bases and J by 0 bases, and 11 bases separated the two germline ends. Looked up from germline, CDR1 is LNHDA and CDR2 is SQIVND (reference sequence). Drawing the rest from reference TRBV19 and TRBJ1-5, the complete variable domain is DGGITQSPKYLFRKEGQNVTLSCEQNLNHDAMYWYRQDPGQGLRLIYYSQIVNDFQKGDIAEGYSVSREKKESFPLTVTSAQKNPTAFYLCASSRATYSNQPQHFGDGTRLSIL.

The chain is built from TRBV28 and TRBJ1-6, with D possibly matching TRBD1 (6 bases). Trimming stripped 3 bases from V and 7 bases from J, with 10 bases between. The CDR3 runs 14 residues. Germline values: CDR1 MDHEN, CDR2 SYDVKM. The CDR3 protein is CASSFGGGNSPLHF. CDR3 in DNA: TGTGCCAGCAGTTTTGGAGGGGGAAATTCACCCCTCCACTTT.

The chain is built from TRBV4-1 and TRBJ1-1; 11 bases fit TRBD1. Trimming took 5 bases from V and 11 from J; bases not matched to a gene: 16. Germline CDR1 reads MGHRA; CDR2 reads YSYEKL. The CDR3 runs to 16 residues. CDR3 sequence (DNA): TGCGCCAGCAGCAAAGGCTCGGGACAGGGGGAAAAGGTTGCTTTCTTT. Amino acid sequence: CASSKGSGQGEKVAFF.

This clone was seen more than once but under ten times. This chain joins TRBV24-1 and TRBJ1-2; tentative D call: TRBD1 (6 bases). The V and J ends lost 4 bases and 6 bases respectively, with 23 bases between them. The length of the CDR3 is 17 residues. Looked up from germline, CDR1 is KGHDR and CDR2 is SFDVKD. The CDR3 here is CATSENPGTWKRDGYTF. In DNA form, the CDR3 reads TGTGCCACCAGTGAAAACCCCGGGACATGGAAACGGGATGGCTACACCTTC.

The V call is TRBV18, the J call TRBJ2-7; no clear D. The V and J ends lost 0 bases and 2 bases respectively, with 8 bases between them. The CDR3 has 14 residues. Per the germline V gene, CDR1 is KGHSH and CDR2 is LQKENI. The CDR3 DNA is TGTGCCAGCTCACCACCTAGACCCCCCTACGAGCAGTACTTC. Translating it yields CASSPPRPPYEQYF.

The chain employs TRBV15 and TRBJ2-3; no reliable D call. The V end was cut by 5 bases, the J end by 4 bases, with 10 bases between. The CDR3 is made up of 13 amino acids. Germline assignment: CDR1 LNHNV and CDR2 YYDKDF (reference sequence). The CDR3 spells CATSPELADTQYF. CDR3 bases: TGTGCCACCAGCCCTGAGTTGGCAGATACGCAGTATTTT.

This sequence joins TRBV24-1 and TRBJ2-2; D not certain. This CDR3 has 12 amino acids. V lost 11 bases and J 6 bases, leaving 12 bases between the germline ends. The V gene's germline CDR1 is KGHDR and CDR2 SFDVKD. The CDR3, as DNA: TGTGCCATCAGCATTGGGCCCGGGGAGCTGTTTTTT. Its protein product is CAISIGPGELFF.

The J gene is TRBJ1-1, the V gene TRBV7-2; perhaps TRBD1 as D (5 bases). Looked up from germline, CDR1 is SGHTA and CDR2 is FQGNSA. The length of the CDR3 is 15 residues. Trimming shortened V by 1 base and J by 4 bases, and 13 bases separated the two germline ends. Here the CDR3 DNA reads TGTGCCAGCAGCTTAGGTCCAGGGTCCACCACTGAAGCTTTCTTT. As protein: CASSLGPGSTTEAFF. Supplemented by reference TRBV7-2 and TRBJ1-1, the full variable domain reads GAGVSQSPSNKVTEKGKDVELRCDPISGHTALYWYRQSLGQGLEFLIYFQGNSAPDKSGLPSDRFSAERTGGSVSTLTIQRTQQEDSAVYLCASSLGPGSTTEAFFGQGTRLTVV.

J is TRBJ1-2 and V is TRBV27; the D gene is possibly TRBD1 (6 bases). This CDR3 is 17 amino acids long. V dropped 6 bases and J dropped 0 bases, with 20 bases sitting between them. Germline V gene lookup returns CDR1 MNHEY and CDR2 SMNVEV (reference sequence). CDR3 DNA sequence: TGTGCCAGCAGACCAGGGGTAACCACGAGAGCTAACTATGGCTACACCTTC. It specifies CASRPGVTTRANYGYTF.

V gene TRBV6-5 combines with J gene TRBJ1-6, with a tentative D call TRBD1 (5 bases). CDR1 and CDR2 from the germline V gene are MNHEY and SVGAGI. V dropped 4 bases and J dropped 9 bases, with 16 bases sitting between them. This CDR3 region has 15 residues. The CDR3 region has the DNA TGTGCCAGCAGTTCCCAGGGTGGGCCAGGTTCACCCCTCCACTTT. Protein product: CASSSQGGPGSPLHF.

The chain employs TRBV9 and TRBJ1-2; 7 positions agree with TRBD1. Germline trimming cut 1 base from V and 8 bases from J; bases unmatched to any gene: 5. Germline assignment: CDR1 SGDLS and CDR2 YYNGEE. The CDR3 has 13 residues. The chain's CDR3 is CASSVSTGNGYTF. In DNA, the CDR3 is TGTGCCAGCAGCGTATCGACAGGGAACGGCTACACCTTC. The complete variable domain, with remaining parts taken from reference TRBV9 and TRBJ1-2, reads DSGVTQTPKHLITATGQRVTLRCSPRSGDLSVYWYQQSLDQGLQFLIQYYNGEERAKGNILERFSAQQFPDLHSELNLSSLELGDSALYFCASSVSTGNGYTFGSGTRLTVV.

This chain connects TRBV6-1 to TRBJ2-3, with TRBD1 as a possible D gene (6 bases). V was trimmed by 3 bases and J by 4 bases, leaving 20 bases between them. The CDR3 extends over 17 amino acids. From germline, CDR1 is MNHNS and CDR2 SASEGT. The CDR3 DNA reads TGTGCCAGCAGTGACCCACAGGGCCTCTTTAACGCAGATACGCAGTATTTT. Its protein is CASSDPQGLFNADTQYF.

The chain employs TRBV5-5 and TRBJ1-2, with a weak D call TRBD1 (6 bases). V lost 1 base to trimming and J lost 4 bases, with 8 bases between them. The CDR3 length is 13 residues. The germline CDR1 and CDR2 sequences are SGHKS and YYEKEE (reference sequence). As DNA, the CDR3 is TGTGCCAGCAGCTTGAGAGGGGGCTATGGCTACACCTTC. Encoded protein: CASSLRGGYGYTF.

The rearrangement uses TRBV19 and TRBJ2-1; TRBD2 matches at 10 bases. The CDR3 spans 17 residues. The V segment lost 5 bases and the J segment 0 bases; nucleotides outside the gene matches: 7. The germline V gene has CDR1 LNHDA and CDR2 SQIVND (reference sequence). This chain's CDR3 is CASSPHRTSGSYNEQFF. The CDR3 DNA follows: TGTGCCAGTAGTCCTCACCGGACTAGCGGCTCCTACAATGAGCAGTTCTTC.

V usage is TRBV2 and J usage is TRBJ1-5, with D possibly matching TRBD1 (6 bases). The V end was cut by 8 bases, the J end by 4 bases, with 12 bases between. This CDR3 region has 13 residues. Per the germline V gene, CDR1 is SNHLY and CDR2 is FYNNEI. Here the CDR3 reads CASGDRSNQPQHF. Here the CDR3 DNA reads TGTGCCAGCGGAGACAGGAGTAATCAGCCCCAGCATTTT.

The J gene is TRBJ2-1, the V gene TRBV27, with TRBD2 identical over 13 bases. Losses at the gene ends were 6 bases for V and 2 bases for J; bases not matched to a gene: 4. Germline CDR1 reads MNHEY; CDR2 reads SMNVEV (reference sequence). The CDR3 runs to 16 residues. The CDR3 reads CASSYTSGGAYNEQFF. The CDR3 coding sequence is TGTGCCAGCAGCTATACTAGCGGGGGGGCCTACAATGAGCAGTTCTTC.

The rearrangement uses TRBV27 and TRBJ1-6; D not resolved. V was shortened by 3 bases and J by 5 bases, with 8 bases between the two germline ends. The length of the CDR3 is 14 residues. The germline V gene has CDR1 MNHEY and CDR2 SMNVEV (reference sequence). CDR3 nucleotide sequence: TGTGCCAGCAGTTTTGGGTCAGATAATTCACCCCTCCACTTT. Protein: CASSFGSDNSPLHF.